One sample yielded the 16 T cell receptor beta chains listed below, sequenced in a study of cytomegalovirus exposure and HLA in healthy donors. Primers: 60 Vbeta forward and 13 Jbeta reverse. Data came from immunoSEQ multiplex PCR; TCRdb stores just in-frame clones and leaves some out. The data show roughly 40,000 clones, and the top ten clones hold around 10%. Specimen: PBMCs. All receptors come from a man aged 40-50 years in good health and CMV-seropositive.

The CDR3 is CASSPERRFSYNEQFF. The CDR3 DNA reads as TGTGCCAGCTCACCAGAGCGCAGATTCTCCTACAATGAGCAGTTCTTC. This chain joins TRBV18 and TRBJ2-1, with D unresolved. The CDR3 runs 16 residues. Germline V lookup: CDR1 KGHSH, CDR2 LQKENI. V shed 2 bases and J shed 0 bases, with 11 bases lying between them. The full variable domain, its missing parts supplied by reference TRBV18 and TRBJ2-1, is NAGVMQNPRHLVRRRGQEARLRCSPMKGHSHVYWYRQLPEEGLKFMVYLQKENIIDESGMPKERFSAEFPKEGPSILRIQQVVRGDSAAYFCASSPERRFSYNEQFFGPGTRLTVL.

The CDR3 DNA sequence: TGTGCCAGCAGAAACCCAACAGGGGAAGATACGCAGTATTTT. Amino acids: CASRNPTGEDTQYF. The J gene is TRBJ2-3, the V gene TRBV9; 7 positions match TRBD1. CDR1 and CDR2 (germline): SGDLS, YYNGEE. Losses at the gene ends were 5 bases for V and 5 bases for J; bases not matched to a gene: 8. The CDR3 covers 14 residues.

The V gene is TRBV5-5, the J gene TRBJ2-3, with 8 bases matching TRBD1. CDR3 length: 13 amino acids. V shed 3 bases, J shed 4 bases, and the junction held 1 base outside the gene matches. CDR1 SGHKS and CDR2 YYEKEE come from the germline V gene (reference sequence). CDR3 loop: CASSWTGSDTQYF. In nucleotides, the CDR3 is TGTGCCAGCAGCTGGACAGGGTCAGATACGCAGTATTTT.

With regard to this clone: A junction end diverges from the germline sequence, so it may reflect a read error. This CDR3 is CASSSPGQKRETPNF. The CDR3 DNA reads TGTGCCAGCAGCTCACCGGGACAAAAGAGGGAGACCCCCAATTTC. The chain has TRBV11-2 and TRBJ2-7; D might be TRBD1 (6 bases). Germline CDR1 is SGHAT and CDR2 is FQNNGV. There are 15 residues in the CDR3.

The chain uses TRBV4-1 and TRBJ2-4; 13 bases are a match to TRBD2. The CDR3 covers 15 residues. Losses at the gene ends were 1 base for V and 6 bases for J; bases not matched to a gene: 0. The V gene's germline CDR1 is MGHRA and CDR2 YSYEKL. The CDR3 spells CASSQGTSGRNIQYF. The CDR3 DNA reads TGCGCCAGCAGCCAAGGGACTAGCGGGAGAAACATTCAGTACTTC.

This chain connects TRBV30 to TRBJ2-7, with D possibly matching TRBD2 (6 bases). Germline CDR1 GTSNPN, CDR2 SVGIG (reference sequence). The CDR3 is 12 residues long. Trimming shortened V by 8 bases and J by 1 base, and 12 bases separated the two germline ends. Here the CDR3 DNA reads TGTGCCGGGGAGCGGGTTTCCTACGAGCAGTACTTC. It specifies CAGERVSYEQYF.

The gene calls are TRBV7-9 and TRBJ2-3, with 11 bases lining up with TRBD2. The V gene's germline CDR1 is SEHNR and CDR2 FQNEAQ (reference sequence). Trimming removed 2 bases from V and 6 bases from J; junction bases left unmatched: 7. CDR3 length equals 16 residues. DNA for the CDR3: TGTGCCAGCAGCTTAACTACTAGCGGGAGATCTGATACGCAGTATTTT. It translates to CASSLTTSGRSDTQYF. The whole variable domain, remainder taken from reference TRBV7-9 and TRBJ2-3, is DTGVSQNPRHKITKRGQNVTFRCDPISEHNRLYWYRQTLGQGPEFLTYFQNEAQLEKSRLLSDRFSAERPKGSFSTLEIQRTEQGDSAMYLCASSLTTSGRSDTQYFGPGTRLTVL.

The rearrangement uses TRBV15 and TRBJ2-2; D is unresolved. Trimming cost V 6 bases and J 4 bases, with 9 bases left between them. This CDR3 comprises 13 residues. Germline V gives CDR1 LNHNV, CDR2 YYDKDF (reference sequence). CDR3 coding DNA: TGTGCCACCAGGGTAGTCGGCACCGGGGAGCTGTTTTTT. Translating gives CATRVVGTGELFF.

This rearrangement joins TRBV7-9 to TRBJ2-7; D is possibly TRBD2 (5 bases). Germline CDR1 SEHNR, CDR2 FQNEAQ (reference sequence). This CDR3 is built from 18 residues. Trimming removed 5 bases at V and 1 base at J, with 24 bases between. The CDR3 bases are TGTGCCAGCAGCGGCACTTTAGACGGACTCCTAAGTTCCTACGAGCAGTACTTC. Translated, it gives CASSGTLDGLLSSYEQYF. The entire variable domain, with the rest obtained from reference TRBV7-9 and TRBJ2-7, is as follows: DTGVSQNPRHKITKRGQNVTFRCDPISEHNRLYWYRQTLGQGPEFLTYFQNEAQLEKSRLLSDRFSAERPKGSFSTLEIQRTEQGDSAMYLCASSGTLDGLLSSYEQYFGPGTRLTVT.

About this clone: The conserved closing phenylalanine or tryptophan is absent in this CDR3, likely reflecting a read error. The limits of the CDR3 on the DNA are not certain, so only TCRdb's listed CDR3 is given. This chain links TRBV12-5 with TRBJ2-7; TRBD1 is taken as the D call from the table, unchecked against the DNA. The CDR3 spans 10 amino acids, including both terminal residues. CDR1 is LGHNT and CDR2 is FRNRAP in the germline V gene. This CDR3 is CASGLKDRSC.

J is TRBJ2-1 and V is TRBV6-1; TRBD2 might be the D (6 bases). CDR1 and CDR2 (germline): MNHNS, SASEGT. This CDR3 comprises 14 residues. V lost 6 bases and J 8 bases, leaving 17 bases between the germline ends. In nucleotides, the CDR3 is TGTGCCAGCAGGGCTGAGTCCCGGGAGCATGAGCAGTTCTTC. It codes for CASRAESREHEQFF.

V gene TRBV2 combines with J gene TRBJ2-1; 7 bases fit TRBD2. Germline values: CDR1 SNHLY, CDR2 FYNNEI. Losses at the gene ends were 6 bases for V and 8 bases for J; bases not matched to a gene: 10. This CDR3 contains 14 residues. The CDR3 DNA reads TGTGCCAGCAGGTCAGAAGTGACTAGCTATGAGCAGTTCTTC. Its translation: CASRSEVTSYEQFF.

The chain is built from TRBV5-1 and TRBJ2-7; 11 bases map to TRBD1. From germline, CDR1 is SGHRS and CDR2 YFSETQ. V lost 4 bases and J lost 9; bases outside the gene matches: 12. CDR3 length equals 15 residues. The CDR3 reads CASSPAGQGALGQYF. The DNA for the CDR3 is TGCGCCAGCAGCCCAGCAGGACAGGGGGCCCTGGGGCAGTACTTC.

The chain links TRBV6-5 to TRBJ1-1; 9 bases map to TRBD1. J gave up 3 bases and V 7 bases, and 3 bases lay outside the gene matches. The CDR3 length is 13 residues. Germline values: CDR1 MNHEY, CDR2 SVGAGI. CDR3 bases: TGTGCCAGCAAGACAGGGGGAGACACTGAAGCTTTCTTT. The encoded protein is CASKTGGDTEAFF.

The V call is TRBV2, the J call TRBJ2-5; 14 bases fit TRBD2. With 5 bases clipped from V and 5 bases from J, the junction kept 10 bases outside the gene matches. The CDR3 has 17 residues. Germline V gene lookup returns CDR1 SNHLY and CDR2 FYNNEI. CDR3 amino acids: CASSQPTSGRAWETQYF. DNA of the CDR3: TGTGCCAGCAGTCAACCGACTAGCGGGAGGGCCTGGGAGACCCAGTACTTC.

The chain is built from TRBV18 and TRBJ1-1, with D possibly TRBD1 on 5 matching bases. Germline V gene lookup returns CDR1 KGHSH and CDR2 LQKENI. The CDR3 has 14 residues. The ends were cut back, 4 bases at V and 2 bases at J, with 11 bases in the middle. The CDR3 is CASSLVGRNTEAFF. The CDR3, as DNA: TGTGCCAGCTCACTGGTGGGGCGAAACACTGAAGCTTTCTTT.